The 12 T cell receptor beta chains below were found in one sample sequenced in a study of cytomegalovirus exposure and HLA in healthy donors. This table comes from immunoSEQ multiplex PCR, and its TCRdb copy is limited to in-frame clones, with some not included. The table records some 340,000 clones, roughly 90% of them present only once. The source material was PBMCs. Source of these receptors: a woman in her twenties or thirties in good health and CMV-seropositive.

This clone is a singleton in its sample. The V call is TRBV11-2, the J call TRBJ2-6; no firm D call. Trimming removed 5 bases at V and 2 bases at J, with 22 bases between. Germline values: CDR1 SGHAT, CDR2 FQNNGV. The CDR3 is made up of 19 amino acids. CDR3 sequence: CASSPLRPISGTGANVLTF. CDR3 nucleotides: TGTGCCAGCAGCCCCCTAAGACCAATTTCGGGCACTGGGGCCAACGTCCTGACTTTC.

This sequence joins TRBV21-1 and TRBJ2-3; TRBD2, as called in the table, went unchecked against the DNA. TRBV21-1 is listed as a pseudogene. CDR3 length equals 13 residues. The chain's CDR3 is CASSKGAGNTQYF. CDR3 DNA: TGTGCCAGCAGCAAAGGGGCGGGTAATACGCAGTATTTT.

This chain joins TRBV5-6 and TRBJ2-7; D remains unclear. CDR1 is SGHDT, CDR2 YYEEEE, per germline. CDR3 length equals 14 residues. V was cut by 4 bases and J by 5 bases, with 16 bases left in between. CDR3 amino acids: CASSPTPRPHEQYF. The CDR3 nucleotides read TGTGCCAGCAGCCCGACCCCCAGGCCCCACGAGCAGTACTTC.

V usage is TRBV13 and J usage is TRBJ1-6; 9 bases agree with TRBD1. After removal of 0 bases from V and 10 bases from J, the junction contained 10 bases not matched to a gene. CDR1 and CDR2 (germline): PRHDT, FYEKMQ (reference sequence). The length of the CDR3 is 17 residues. Written as DNA, the CDR3 is TGTGCCAGCAGCTTAGGAGTAGCGGGACAGGGTGACTCACCCCTCCACTTT. It yields the protein CASSLGVAGQGDSPLHF.

The chain is built from TRBV29-1 and TRBJ1-2; perhaps TRBD1 as D (5 bases). This CDR3 contains 12 residues. V lost 5 bases to trimming and J lost 7 bases, with 14 bases between them. Germline values: CDR1 SQVTM, CDR2 ANQGSEA. The CDR3 here is CSVPRVGGGYTF. The CDR3 nucleotides read TGCAGCGTTCCTCGCGTGGGGGGTGGCTACACCTTC.

J is TRBJ1-2 and V is TRBV12-5, with D tentatively TRBD1 (5 bases). V was cut by 1 base and J by 0 bases, with 9 bases left in between. The V gene's germline CDR1 is LGHNT and CDR2 FRNRAP. This CDR3 comprises 15 residues. The CDR3 sequence is CASGLADRANYGYTF. CDR3 DNA sequence: TGTGCTAGTGGTTTGGCCGACAGAGCTAACTATGGCTACACCTTC.

The chain links TRBV6-1 to TRBJ2-5; D is unresolved. Germline-derived CDR1 and CDR2 are MNHNS and SASEGT. V lost 6 bases and J 4 bases, leaving 12 bases between the germline ends. CDR3 length equals 13 residues. The CDR3 sequence is CASSDIVGETQYF. DNA of the CDR3: TGTGCCAGCAGCGATATAGTCGGAGAGACCCAGTACTTC.

The DNA of the CDR3 is TGTGCCAGCAGCAGGGAAGGGGACTATGGCTACACCTTC. Translating gives CASSREGDYGYTF. This chain joins TRBV2 and TRBJ1-2; D is perhaps TRBD1 (5 bases). V lost 6 bases to trimming and J lost 3 bases, with 11 bases between them. The CDR3 totals 13 residues. CDR1 and CDR2 from the germline V gene are SNHLY and FYNNEI.

The gene calls are TRBV7-3 and TRBJ1-1; D unresolved. V lost 2 bases and J lost 12, with 16 bases in between. The CDR3 is 13 residues long. CDR1 is SGHTA, CDR2 FQGTGA, per germline. CDR3 in DNA: TGTGCCAGCAGCTTAGATAATAGGGCCGGAACTTTCTTT. This encodes CASSLDNRAGTFF.

The genes are TRBV30 and TRBJ2-3; D is ambiguous. Germline V CDR1 and CDR2: GTSNPN, SVGIG (reference sequence). CDR3 size: 10 residues. V was trimmed by 5 bases and J by 1 base, leaving 1 base between them. The CDR3 protein is CAWGTDTQYF. The CDR3 DNA follows: TGTGCCTGGGGCACAGATACGCAGTATTTT.

The rearrangement links TRBV7-9 to TRBJ2-7; TRBD2 matches 8 bases. The CDR3 totals 15 residues. J gave up 7 bases and V 3 bases, and 11 bases lay outside the gene matches. Germline V gene lookup returns CDR1 SEHNR and CDR2 FQNEAQ (reference sequence). The CDR3 reads CASSFASGGSLEQYF. For the CDR3, the DNA is TGTGCCAGCAGCTTTGCGAGCGGGGGTAGTCTAGAGCAGTACTTC.

The CDR3 sequence is CASSNHRTGGSNQPQHF. The CDR3 DNA is TGTGCCAGCAGTAACCACCGAACGGGCGGAAGCAATCAGCCCCAGCATTTT. V usage is TRBV28 and J usage is TRBJ1-5; D is ambiguous. CDR1 is MDHEN, CDR2 SYDVKM, per germline. The CDR3 extends over 17 amino acids. V was pared by 5 bases and J by 1 base, with 18 bases between.